This TCR beta chain was sequenced in a study of shared clonotypes between healthy human individuals. Study results and caveats: Estimated clonotype richness was generally higher in naive than memory subsets. Across a handful of donors, naive CD4 shared roughly 5.2%, naive CD8 more than 3%, memory CD4 roughly 2.3%, memory CD8 around 0.36%.

With regard to this clone: Its target is not known.

The CDR3 is 11 residues long. V lost 6 bases, J lost 6 bases, and 8 bases lay in between. Germline V lookup: CDR1 MDHEN, CDR2 SYDVKM. Data came from immunoSEQ multiplex PCR; TCRdb stores just in-frame clones and leaves some out. The sample includes roughly 410,000 clones, about 96% of them seen just once. Healthy HIV-negative adults with no recent acute infections or vaccinations were recruited as donors. The V and J genes are TRBV28 and TRBJ1-2; tentative D call: TRBD1 (5 bases). Sequencing input: memory CD8+ T cells sorted from blood. The subset here: CD45RO+ cells pooled with CCR7-negative TemRA cells. The clonotype originates from a man aged 25-45 years in good health. The CDR3 region has the DNA TGTGCCAGCAGCTGGGGGGATGGCTACACCTTC. Translating it yields CASSWGDGYTF.